A selection of T cell receptor beta chains follows, all from one sample in a study of T cell responses to AZD1222 COVID-19 vaccine. Profiling relied on immunoSEQ multiplex PCR, and the TCRdb table lists in-frame clones only, not all of them. The table records about 150,000 clones, roughly nine tenths of them present only once. Here the sequenced sample was peripheral blood, taken 28 days after the second AZD1222 dose. These receptors were taken from an adult who received the AZD1222 COVID-19 vaccine. The CDR3 runs from the conserved cysteine through the conserved F or W. D genes are given only for firm matches. Clone size is not always given. Where it is, it says once, few, many or a class for expanded clones.

v_gene,j_gene,len,d_gene,abundance,CDR3nt,CDR3aa
TRBV25-1,TRBJ2-2,14,.,.,TGTGCCAGCAGTAGGGGTGCCAACACCGGGGAGCTGTTTTTT,CASSRGANTGELFF
TRBV24-1,TRBJ2-1,16,TRBD2,.,TGTGCCACCAGTGAATTCACTAGCGGGAGGTCGGATGAGCAGTTCTTC,CATSEFTSGRSDEQFF
TRBV30,TRBJ1-4,12,.,.,TGTGCCTGGAGTTTAGGGCCAAAGGGGGTGTTTTTT,CAWSLGPKGVFF
TRBV11-3,TRBJ2-1,17,.,.,TGTGCCAGCAGCTTTCATATCGACGGAAAGTCCTACAATGAGCAGTTCTTC,CASSFHIDGKSYNEQFF
TRBV5-5,TRBJ1-2,15,.,.,TGTGCCAGCAGCGTAGGGAACGTGGGGGGCTATGGCTACACCTTC,CASSVGNVGGYGYTF
TRBV5-1,TRBJ2-7,14,.,.,TGCGCCAGCAGCTTTGGGGACCTCAGGAGCGAGCAGTACTTC,CASSFGDLRSEQYF
TRBV28,TRBJ1-1,14,TRBD1,.,TGTGCCAGCAGTTTAATCACAGGGGACCGTGAAGCTTTCTTT,CASSLITGDREAFF
TRBV7-2,TRBJ2-3,14,.,.,TGTGCCAGCAGCTTAAGGGACTTCACAGATACGCAGTATTTT,CASSLRDFTDTQYF
TRBV18,TRBJ2-7,15,.,.,TGTGCCAGCCACAGAGGGGACATAAGCTCCTACGAGCAGTACTTC,CASHRGDISSYEQYF
TRBV2,TRBJ2-7,15,TRBD2,.,TGTGCCAGCAATGGGGGACTAGCGGGGACCTACGAGCAGTACTTC,CASNGGLAGTYEQYF
TRBV27,TRBJ2-7,15,.,.,TGTGCCAGCAGTCGAGGCGACATTATCACCTACGAGCAGTACTTC,CASSRGDIITYEQYF
TRBV5-1,TRBJ1-1,11,.,.,TGCGCCAGCAGCCTGGGACCGGAGACTTTCTTT,CASSLGPETFF
TRBV10-3,TRBJ2-2,14,.,.,TGTGCCATCAGGGCGGGGTTTACCACCGGGGAGCTGTTTTTT,CAIRAGFTTGELFF
TRBV27,TRBJ1-5,14,.,.,TGTGCCAGCAGTCCCACCAGGGTAGATCAGCCCCAGCATTTT,CASSPTRVDQPQHF
TRBV3-1/TRBV3-2,TRBJ1-2,13,.,few,TGTGCCAGCAGCCCAAGTCTGAGAGTTGGCTACACCTTC,CASSPSLRVGYTF
TRBV29-1,TRBJ1-2,12,.,once,TGCAGCGTTGATAACGGAGGATGGGGCTACACCTTC,CSVDNGGWGYTF